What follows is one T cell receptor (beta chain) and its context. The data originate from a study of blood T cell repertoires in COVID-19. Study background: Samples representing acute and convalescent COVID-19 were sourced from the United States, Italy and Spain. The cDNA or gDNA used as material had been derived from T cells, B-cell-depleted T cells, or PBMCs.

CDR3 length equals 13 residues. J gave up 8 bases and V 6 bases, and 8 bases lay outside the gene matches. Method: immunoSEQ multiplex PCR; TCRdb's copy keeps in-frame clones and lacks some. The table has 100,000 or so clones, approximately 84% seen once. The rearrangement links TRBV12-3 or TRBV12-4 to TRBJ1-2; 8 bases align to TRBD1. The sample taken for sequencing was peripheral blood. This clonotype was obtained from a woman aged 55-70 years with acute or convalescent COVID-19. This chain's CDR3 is CASSPTGGEGYTF. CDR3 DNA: TGTGCCAGCAGCCCTACAGGGGGTGAAGGCTACACCTTC.